The next 5 T cell receptor beta chains were all read from a single sample in a study of T-cell memory formation after mild COVID-19. TCRdb independently ran MiXCR on the 5' RACE reads; one entry per CDR3 protein. The repertoire includes just over 400,000 distinct CDR3 sequences, around 22% of them detected once, and roughly 13% sits in the top ten. Sequencing was done on a sample of PBMCs or a T cell subset sorted from them (not recorded which). The receptors were gathered from an adult woman who had mild COVID-19 (a few samples of this study predate the infection). Cell type and time point are not known.

This clonotype was counted a few times. CDR3 nucleotide sequence: TGTGCCAGCAGCTTGGGACACTCGAACTACAATGAGCAGTTCTTC. This codes for CASSLGHSNYNEQFF. V usage is TRBV7-3 and J usage is TRBJ2-1, with a possible D match to TRBD1 (6 bases). The germline V gene has CDR1 SGHTA and CDR2 FQGTGA. The V end was cut by 3 bases, the J end by 3 bases, with 12 bases between. The CDR3 sequence is 15 residues long. The full variable domain, rest sourced from reference TRBV7-3 and TRBJ2-1, is GAGVSQTPSNKVTEKGKYVELRCDPISGHTALYWYRQSLGQGPEFLIYFQGTGAADDSGLPNDRFFAVRPEGSVSTLKIQRTERGDSAVYLCASSLGHSNYNEQFFGPGTRLTVL.

This clonotype appeared a few times. The gene calls are TRBV24-1 and TRBJ2-2; a possible D gene is TRBD2 (6 bases). This CDR3 is 14 amino acids long. From germline, CDR1 is KGHDR and CDR2 SFDVKD. Deletions cut 5 bases from V and 5 bases from J, with 11 bases between. This chain's CDR3 is CATSARGGTGELFF. The CDR3 DNA reads as TGTGCCACCAGTGCGAGGGGAGGAACCGGGGAGCTGTTTTTT.

The chain uses TRBV6-1 and TRBJ1-2, with 9 bases identical to TRBD1. There are 15 residues in the CDR3. The germline V gene encodes CDR1 MNHNS and CDR2 SASEGT. V dropped 2 bases and J dropped 4; count of bases not matched to a gene: 5. DNA of the CDR3: TGTGCCAGCAGTGAAAGGACAGGGGTGGTCTATGGCTACACCTTC. Amino acid sequence: CASSERTGVVYGYTF.

The V gene is TRBV3-1, the J gene TRBJ2-5, with TRBD2 matching over 9 bases. V was clipped by 7 bases and J by 5 bases; unmatched bases: 11. Germline values: CDR1 LGHDT, CDR2 YNNKEL (reference sequence). This CDR3 has 15 amino acids. This CDR3 reads CASTPFAGGGETQYF. The CDR3, as DNA: TGTGCCAGCACCCCGTTTGCGGGGGGGGGGGAGACCCAGTACTTC.

This clonotype was counted only a few times. The CDR3 reads CSVPGWSGELFF. In nucleotides, the CDR3 is TGCAGCGTGCCCGGGTGGAGCGGGGAGCTGTTTTTT. The chain employs TRBV29-1 and TRBJ2-2, with D uncertain. Trimming cost V 6 bases and J 7 bases, with 12 bases left between them. This CDR3 comprises 12 residues. Germline-derived CDR1 and CDR2 are SQVTM and ANQGSEA.